This TCR beta chain derives from a study of shared clonotypes between healthy human individuals. The length of the CDR3 is 16 residues. Germline CDR1 and CDR2: LGHNA and YSLEER. V was trimmed by 0 bases and J by 2 bases, leaving 12 bases between them. Assay: immunoSEQ multiplex PCR; the TCRdb copy retains only in-frame clones and omits some. The repertoire holds around 1.5 million clones, with 95% to 99% as singletons. The chain recombines TRBV4-3 with TRBJ2-3; D perhaps matches TRBD2 (5 bases). The TCR was taken from a man aged 25 to 40 in good health. Sequenced sample: naive CD4+ T cells sorted from blood. The subset here: CD45RA+ positively selected. The CDR3 DNA is TGCGCCAGCAGCCAAGATTGGCACGGGGTCACAGATACGCAGTATTTT. Its translation is CASSQDWHGVTDTQYF.